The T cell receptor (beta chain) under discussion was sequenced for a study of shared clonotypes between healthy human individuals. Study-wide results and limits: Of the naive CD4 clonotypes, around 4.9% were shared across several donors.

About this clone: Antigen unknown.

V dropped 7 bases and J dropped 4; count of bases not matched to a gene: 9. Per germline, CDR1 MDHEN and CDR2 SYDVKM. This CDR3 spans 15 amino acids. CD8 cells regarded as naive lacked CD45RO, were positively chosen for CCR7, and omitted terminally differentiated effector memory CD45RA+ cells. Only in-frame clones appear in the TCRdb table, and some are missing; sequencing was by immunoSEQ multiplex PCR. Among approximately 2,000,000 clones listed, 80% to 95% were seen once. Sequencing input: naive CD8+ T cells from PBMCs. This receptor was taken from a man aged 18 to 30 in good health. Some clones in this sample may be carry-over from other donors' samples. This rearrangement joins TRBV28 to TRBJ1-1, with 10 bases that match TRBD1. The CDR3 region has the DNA TGTGCCAGCACCCTCCCGGGACAGGGGCTCACTGAAGCTTTCTTT. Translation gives CASTLPGQGLTEAFF.